The 11 T cell receptor beta chains given below trace back to one sample, sequenced in a study of T cell responses to AZD1222 COVID-19 vaccine. Sequencing used immunoSEQ multiplex PCR; TCRdb keeps in-frame clones, though not all of them. The data show roughly 150,000 clones, with about 90% seen just once and roughly 4.7% held by the top ten. Source: peripheral blood, taken on day 0 of AZD1222 vaccination. The receptors were gathered from an adult in good health.

This clone was recorded once. The chain is built from TRBV20-1 and TRBJ2-5, with 7 positions matching TRBD2. J was trimmed by 5 bases and V by 4 bases; bases with no gene match: 1. This CDR3 region has 11 residues. Germline-derived CDR1 and CDR2 are DFQATT and SNEGSKA (reference sequence). CDR3: CSANSGETQYF. CDR3 nucleotides: TGCAGTGCTAATAGCGGGGAGACCCAGTACTTC.

CDR3 DNA: TGTGCCAGTGGGGGGCTTGAGACCCAGTACTTC. This sequence encodes CASGGLETQYF. J is TRBJ2-5 and V is TRBV28, with D perhaps being TRBD1 or TRBD2 (6 bases each). The germline V and J ends were trimmed by 9 bases and 5 bases, with 10 bases remaining between them. The CDR3 covers 11 residues. CDR1 and CDR2 (germline): MDHEN, SYDVKM.

The chain joins TRBV7-9 to TRBJ2-7; possibly TRBD1 for D (5 bases). This CDR3 has 12 residues. V was clipped by 6 bases and J by 4 bases, with 10 bases between them. The germline gives CDR1 SEHNR, CDR2 FQNEAQ (reference sequence). The CDR3 region is CASSSDKYEQYF. CDR3 coding DNA: TGTGCCAGCAGTTCGGACAAGTACGAGCAGTACTTC.

The rearrangement uses TRBV28 and TRBJ2-2, with D tentatively TRBD1 or TRBD2 (5 bases each). The germline V gene has CDR1 MDHEN and CDR2 SYDVKM. With 1 base removed from V and 4 bases from J, the gap between germline ends came to 7 bases. The CDR3 has 14 residues. The CDR3 DNA sequence: TGTGCCAGCAGTTTATCTGGGGGCACCGGGGAGCTGTTTTTT. Translated: CASSLSGGTGELFF.

The chain uses TRBV7-9 and TRBJ2-1, with D maybe TRBD2 (5 bases). V lost 2 bases and J 0 bases, leaving 14 bases between the germline ends. This CDR3 region has 17 residues. CDR1 SEHNR and CDR2 FQNEAQ come from the germline V gene (reference sequence). The CDR3 DNA is TGTGCCAGCAGCTTATTAGGGCGGGCTAGCTCCTACAATGAGCAGTTCTTC. This gives the protein CASSLLGRASSYNEQFF.

The chain recombines TRBV14 with TRBJ2-3; the D gene is possibly TRBD2 (6 bases). Germline V gives CDR1 SGHDN, CDR2 FVKESK. CDR3 size: 13 residues. Trimming pared 1 base from V and 5 bases from J, leaving 7 bases between. CDR3 nucleotides: TGTGCCAGCAGCCAAGTGGGAGGAGATACGCAGTATTTT. Amino acid sequence: CASSQVGGDTQYF.

The chain employs TRBV7-9 and TRBJ2-7, with a weak D call TRBD2 (5 bases). The length of the CDR3 is 13 residues. CDR1 is SEHNR and CDR2 is FQNEAQ in the germline V gene (reference sequence). The germline V and J ends were trimmed by 3 bases and 9 bases, with 15 bases remaining between them. Written as DNA, the CDR3 is TGTGCCAGCAGCTTTTGGGCCGACGAGGGGCAGTACTTC. Translated, it gives CASSFWADEGQYF. Drawing the rest from reference TRBV7-9 and TRBJ2-7, the complete variable domain is DTGVSQNPRHKITKRGQNVTFRCDPISEHNRLYWYRQTLGQGPEFLTYFQNEAQLEKSRLLSDRFSAERPKGSFSTLEIQRTEQGDSAMYLCASSFWADEGQYFGPGTRLTVT.

This chain connects TRBV28 to TRBJ1-2; D possibly corresponds to TRBD1 (5 bases). V dropped 5 bases and J dropped 2 bases, with 12 bases sitting between them. The CDR3 is made up of 14 amino acids. CDR1 and CDR2 (germline): MDHEN, SYDVKM. The chain's CDR3 is CASSEPGTNYGYTF. In nucleotides, the CDR3 is TGTGCCAGCAGTGAACCCGGGACCAACTATGGCTACACCTTC.

V is TRBV7-2 and J is TRBJ1-6, with no clear D. The CDR3 spans 12 residues. Germline V gene lookup returns CDR1 SGHTA and CDR2 FQGNSA. Trimming took off 5 bases at V and 7 bases at J, with 6 bases between the two ends. The CDR3 loop reads CASSPANSPLHF. The CDR3, as DNA: TGTGCCAGCAGCCCCGCGAATTCACCCCTCCACTTT.

The chain recombines TRBV28 with TRBJ1-1, with D tentatively TRBD1 (6 bases). Trimming pared 1 base from V and 4 bases from J, leaving 7 bases between. This CDR3 has 13 amino acids. The germline V gene encodes CDR1 MDHEN and CDR2 SYDVKM. CDR3 sequence reads: CASSLSGATEAFF. CDR3 DNA sequence: TGTGCCAGCAGTTTATCAGGGGCCACTGAAGCTTTCTTT.

This clone was counted only a few times. The chain uses TRBV4-2 and TRBJ1-5, with 9 positions matching TRBD1. Germline V lookup: CDR1 LGHNA, CDR2 YNFKEQ. After removal of 0 bases from V and 5 bases from J, the junction contained 5 bases not matched to a gene. CDR3 length equals 16 residues. The CDR3 nucleotides are TGTGCCAGCAGCCAAGATCCGGGGACAGGGCATCAGCCCCAGCATTTT. This codes for CASSQDPGTGHQPQHF.